This passage covers 20 T cell receptor beta chains from one sample sequenced in a study of CD8 T cells in ankylosing spondylitis. Study-level results: Blood from ankylosing spondylitis patients appeared to carry a characteristic eight-variant TCR beta motif.

TCRdb reprocessed the 5' RACE reads with MiXCR, giving one entry per CDR3 protein. The sample gives around 540,000 distinct CDR3 sequences, about 13% of which show up once; under 7.5% is in the top ten. These receptors' targets are unknown. Sequencing was carried out using blood, either unsorted or a sorted T cell fraction (not recorded which). These receptors originate from a male donor with ankylosing spondylitis.

This chain connects TRBV19 to TRBJ1-1; D call uncertain. The germline V gene encodes CDR1 LNHDA and CDR2 SQIVND (reference sequence). CDR3 length: 13 residues. V was trimmed by 6 bases and J by 3 bases, leaving 11 bases between them. The CDR3 DNA reads TGTGCCAGTAGCCCCCGGACGGACACTGAAGCTTTCTTT. Translation gives CASSPRTDTEAFF.

This clonotype showed up just a few times. This chain connects TRBV11-1 to TRBJ2-2; D may match TRBD1 or TRBD2 (5 bases each). V dropped 0 bases and J dropped 0 bases, with 14 bases sitting between them. Germline V gene data show CDR1 as SGHAT and CDR2 as FQDESV (reference sequence). This CDR3 comprises 18 residues. The CDR3 DNA reads as TGTGCCAGCAGCTTAGCGAAATTTGGGACCTCGAACACCGGGGAGCTGTTTTTT. Translating gives CASSLAKFGTSNTGELFF. The full variable domain, rest sourced from reference TRBV11-1 and TRBJ2-2, is EAEVAQSPRYKITEKSQAVAFWCDPISGHATLYWYRQILGQGPELLVQFQDESVVDDSQLPKDRFSAERLKGVDSTLKIQPAELGDSAMYLCASSLAKFGTSNTGELFFGEGSRLTVL.

This clonotype has more than one count but fewer than ten. Written as DNA, the CDR3 is TGTGCCAGCAGCTTACGGGGGCCCAGTGAAAAACTGTTTTTT. It translates to CASSLRGPSEKLFF. This sequence joins TRBV7-9 and TRBJ1-4; possibly TRBD1 for D (6 bases). Germline V gives CDR1 SEHNR, CDR2 FQNEAQ (reference sequence). V was shortened by 2 bases and J by 7 bases, with 11 bases between the two germline ends. This CDR3 is 14 amino acids long.

The sample holds a few counts of this clonotype. This rearrangement joins TRBV29-1 to TRBJ2-1; tentatively, D is TRBD2 (6 bases). This CDR3 comprises 14 residues. Germline V gives CDR1 SQVTM, CDR2 ANQGSEA. Deletions cut 2 bases from V and 4 bases from J, with 12 bases between. DNA for the CDR3: TGCAGCGTTGAATCGGGGGTGGGGTACAATGAGCAGTTCTTC. It codes for CSVESGVGYNEQFF.

The chain recombines TRBV12-3 or TRBV12-4 with TRBJ2-1; 9 bases line up with TRBD1. V shed 3 bases, J shed 4 bases, and the junction held 7 bases outside the gene matches. The CDR3 loop spans 16 amino acids. DNA for the CDR3: TGTGCCAGCAGTTTGATTCCCGGGACAGGGTACAATGAGCAGTTCTTC. Translation gives CASSLIPGTGYNEQFF.

The V gene is TRBV20-1, the J gene TRBJ2-1; maybe TRBD2 (6 bases). The CDR3 spans 14 residues. Germline loops: CDR1 DFQATT, CDR2 SNEGSKA (reference sequence). The V end lost 1 base, the J end lost 9 bases, and 16 bases lay between the germline ends. CDR3 nucleotide sequence: TGCAGTGCTAGAGCTCGGACTAACAATAGTGAGCAGTTCTTC. Translating gives CSARARTNNSEQFF.

The sample holds a few counts of this clonotype. The chain couples TRBV6-2 or TRBV6-3 to TRBJ2-1; 7 bases are a match to TRBD1. This CDR3 contains 13 residues. V shed 10 bases and J 3 bases; nucleotides not matched to a gene: 6. Germline CDR1 and CDR2: MNHEY and SVGEGT. The CDR3 sequence is CATTRDSYNEQFF. As DNA, the CDR3 is TGTGCCACCACCCGGGACAGCTACAATGAGCAGTTCTTC.

The CDR3 here is CASRDNNQPQHF. In nucleotides, the CDR3 is TGTGCCTCACGGGACAACAATCAGCCCCAGCATTTT. The V call is TRBV10-3, the J call TRBJ1-5; D perhaps matches TRBD1 (6 bases). Germline CDR1 is ENHRY and CDR2 is SYGVKD. V lost 11 bases, J lost 3 bases, and 11 bases lay in between. CDR3 length: 12 residues.

The chain uses TRBV11-2 and TRBJ1-2, with D uncertain. The CDR3 runs to 16 residues. Germline V lookup: CDR1 SGHAT, CDR2 FQNNGV. Trimming left V 5 bases short and J 4 bases short, with 20 bases between. As DNA, the CDR3 is TGTGCCAGCAGCCTAGGCGCGCAGGCCGGCCTCTATGGCTACACCTTC. Encoded protein: CASSLGAQAGLYGYTF.

This clonotype has more than one count but fewer than ten. The genes are TRBV7-7 and TRBJ2-5, with a tentative D call TRBD2 (5 bases). Germline CDR1 and CDR2: SSHAT and FNYEAQ (reference sequence). The CDR3 is made up of 15 amino acids. V was clipped by 5 bases and J by 5 bases, with 18 bases between them. In DNA, the CDR3 is TGTGCCAGCAGCCAGCACCGGGATTTGGGGGAGACCCAGTACTTC. It translates to CASSQHRDLGETQYF.

V gene TRBV20-1 combines with J gene TRBJ2-7; D may be TRBD1 or TRBD2 (6 bases each). V lost 6 bases to trimming and J lost 2 bases, with 20 bases between them. Germline V lookup: CDR1 DFQATT, CDR2 SNEGSKA (reference sequence). The CDR3 spans 15 residues. The CDR3 here is CSATGSGAGPYEQYF. In DNA form, the CDR3 reads TGCAGTGCAACCGGGTCAGGGGCGGGACCCTACGAGCAGTACTTC.

This clonotype was picked up a small number of times. V is TRBV25-1 and J is TRBJ2-7; D possibly corresponds to TRBD1 (5 bases). Between the trimmed V and J ends, which lost 4 bases and 2 bases, there was a span of 18 bases. The CDR3 has 16 residues. Germline V gene lookup returns CDR1 MGHDK and CDR2 SYGVNS. This chain's CDR3 is CASSVNRQGTAYEQYF. The CDR3 region has the DNA TGTGCCAGCAGTGTGAATCGGCAGGGAACGGCCTACGAGCAGTACTTC.

This clonotype has just a few counts. V and J are TRBV5-1 and TRBJ2-1, with TRBD2 matching over 9 bases. The length of the CDR3 is 17 residues. Trimming took 0 bases from V and 3 from J; bases not matched to a gene: 7. In germline, CDR1 is SGHRS, CDR2 YFSETQ. The CDR3 DNA reads TGCGCCAGCAGCTTGGCCAAGTCTAGCGGGGACTACAATGAGCAGTTCTTC. Translation gives CASSLAKSSGDYNEQFF.

The chain couples TRBV5-1 to TRBJ1-4; D uncertain. CDR1 is SGHRS and CDR2 is YFSETQ in the germline V gene. V was shortened by 5 bases and J by 8 bases, with 19 bases between the two germline ends. The CDR3 is made up of 15 amino acids. The CDR3 nucleotides are TGCGCCAGCAGTGCAACCGGGTCCCGATTAGAAAAACTGTTTTTT. Amino acids: CASSATGSRLEKLFF.

This clonotype turned up a few times. The chain combines TRBV5-1 with TRBJ1-2, with D possibly TRBD1 on 6 matching bases. The germline gives CDR1 SGHRS, CDR2 YFSETQ. V was trimmed by 4 bases and J by 2 bases, leaving 15 bases between them. This CDR3 comprises 15 residues. Here the CDR3 reads CASSRDNLPNYGYTF. The CDR3 DNA reads as TGCGCCAGCAGCAGGGACAACCTTCCAAACTATGGCTACACCTTC.

This clonotype came up a few times. The rearrangement joins TRBV2 to TRBJ1-3; 9 bases are shared with TRBD1. V lost 8 bases, J lost 7 bases, and 6 bases stayed unmatched. Germline assignment: CDR1 SNHLY and CDR2 FYNNEI. This CDR3 contains 13 residues. CDR3 residues: CASAADRGNTIYF. For the CDR3, the DNA is TGTGCCAGCGCCGCCGACAGGGGGAACACCATATATTTT.

This clonotype appeared a few times. The genes are TRBV18 and TRBJ1-1; perhaps TRBD1 as D (5 bases). Trimming removed 10 bases from V and 1 base from J, with 16 bases in between. Germline V gene sequence: CDR1 KGHSH, CDR2 LQKENI. The CDR3 contains 14 residues. For the CDR3, the DNA is TGTGCCACCCAGCCTGTACAGGAGAACACTGAAGCTTTCTTT. Its translation: CATQPVQENTEAFF.

The rearrangement uses TRBV14 and TRBJ2-2; possible D gene TRBD2, 6 bases. Trimming shortened V by 4 bases and J by 7 bases, and 16 bases separated the two germline ends. Germline CDR1 SGHDN, CDR2 FVKESK. This CDR3 has 15 residues. In DNA, the CDR3 is TGTGCCAGCAGCCCTTTAGGTCGGGAGTACGGGGAGCTGTTTTTT. As protein: CASSPLGREYGELFF. The full variable domain, its missing parts supplied by reference TRBV14 and TRBJ2-2, is EAGVTQFPSHSVIEKGQTVTLRCDPISGHDNLYWYRRVMGKEIKFLLHFVKESKQDESGMPNNRFLAERTGGTYSTLKVQPAELEDSGVYFCASSPLGREYGELFFGEGSRLTVL.

This clonotype appeared a few times. Here the CDR3 reads CSASLGTSGREQFF. CDR3 nucleotide sequence: TGCAGTGCTAGTCTCGGGACTAGCGGGAGGGAACAGTTCTTC. This rearrangement joins TRBV20-1 to TRBJ2-1; 16 bases map to TRBD2. The CDR3 contains 14 residues. Trimming took 3 bases from V and 13 from J; bases not matched to a gene: 6. Germline CDR1 and CDR2: DFQATT and SNEGSKA (reference sequence).

The chain combines TRBV20-1 with TRBJ2-5, with 9 bases matching TRBD2. CDR3 length equals 15 residues. J lost 5 bases, V lost 1 base, and 8 bases had no gene match. Germline V gives CDR1 DFQATT, CDR2 SNEGSKA (reference sequence). The DNA for the CDR3 is TGCAGTGCTAGAGTAGCGGGAGAACGTCCCGAGACCCAGTACTTC. This translates into CSARVAGERPETQYF.